These T cell receptor beta chains were read from a single sample in a study of blood T cell repertoires in COVID-19. The protocol was immunoSEQ multiplex PCR, while the TCRdb copy is restricted to in-frame clones and leaves out a portion. The data show 200,000 to 250,000 clones, around 90% seen once. What was sequenced was peripheral blood. The receptors come from a man younger than 45 with COVID-19, enrolled during active disease. Both conserved end residues are part of each CDR3. Fields, in order: V gene, CDR3 length, J gene, CDR3 protein.

>TRBV29-1|14|TRBJ2-7
CSVKDRELMNEQYF
>TRBV5-1|14|TRBJ1-5
CASSATGVDQPQHF
>TRBV6-5|15|TRBJ1-2
CASSSKQGVSLMYTF
>TRBV19|15|TRBJ1-5
CASSTSGQGKQPQHF
>TRBV11-1|14|TRBJ2-7
CASSVSGTGGEQYF
>TRBV2|13|TRBJ2-2
CASTREDTGELFF
>TRBV9|16|TRBJ2-2
CASSVEGRQVIGELFF
>TRBV2|16|TRBJ2-3
CASSAGTSASTDTQYF
>TRBV5-4|16|TRBJ2-1
CASSPSLAGGYNEQFF
>TRBV27|13|TRBJ1-1
CASSPTGIRLAFF
>TRBV2|15|TRBJ1-1
CASSPSRGANTEAFF
>TRBV7-9|13|TRBJ1-2
CASSLGTGEGYTF
>TRBV9|14|TRBJ1-1
CASSQTGQDTEAFF
>TRBV27|15|TRBJ1-2
CASSLLGQGNYGYTF
>TRBV28|13|TRBJ1-6
CASSDRGYSPLHF
>TRBV19|16|TRBJ2-7
CASSRAGTGAFHEQYF
>TRBV19|11|TRBJ1-2
CASGQNYGYTF
>TRBV7-9|16|TRBJ2-1
CASSLRGGASGHEQFF
>TRBV14|22|TRBJ2-4
CASSQAPGPTPTFSRGKNIQYF
>TRBV7-9|17|TRBJ2-1
CASSSILAGPGVNEQFF
>TRBV7-9|15|TRBJ1-2
CASSLWAEPNYGYTF
>TRBV10-2|12|TRBJ1-1
CASSERGTEAFF
>TRBV13|15|TRBJ1-2
CASSLGRSTSYGYTF
>TRBV19|15|TRBJ2-5
CASSPSTTHQETQYF
>TRBV27|16|TRBJ2-7
CASTEKGTSAFYEQYF
>TRBV29-1|17|TRBJ2-4
CSVEEGWGSGSKNIQYF